What follows is one T cell receptor beta chain and its context. J lost 0 bases, V lost 6 bases, and 6 bases had no gene match. Germline V gene data show CDR1 as KGHSH and CDR2 as LQKENI. The CDR3 contains 16 residues. This sample was taken from a study of blood T cell repertoires in COVID-19. As for the study in general: The United States, Italy and Spain supplied acute and convalescent COVID-19 samples.

In the source study's methods: The authors estimated nucleated cell counts from reference gene primer amplification. The table came from immunoSEQ multiplex PCR; TCRdb's copy has only in-frame clones and leaves some out. The V and J calls and the clone size are those of that table, but D and trimming were determined from the DNA. This table has about 67,000 clones, 86% appearing once. The chain carries TRBV18 and TRBJ2-1, with TRBD1 matching 9 bases. This clonotype originated in a man between 45 and 60 years old with active COVID-19. The sequencing input was peripheral blood. The CDR3 region is CASSEGQGNSYNEQFF. The CDR3 DNA follows: TGTGCCAGCTCCGAGGGACAGGGCAACTCCTACAATGAGCAGTTCTTC.